This T cell receptor beta chain is drawn from a study of PD-1 blockade in classical Hodgkin lymphoma (dated by TCRdb to the early 2020s). Background on the whole study: A peripheral blood immune signature of response to PD-1 blockade in classical Hodgkin lymphoma was defined using TCR beta sequencing and CyTOF.

In regard to this clone: This receptor's antigen is unknown. Base qualities are not provided; no much larger clone lies one nucleotide away.

General study outcomes and caveats: Only a single clinical trial cohort was studied, and what caused the repertoire differences, possibly disease activity or prior therapy, remained undefined. Baseline TCR diversity was reported to be lower in newly diagnosed patients than in healthy donors, and even lower in relapsed/refractory patients.

Genomic DNA was isolated using the Qiagen DNeasy kit from unsorted PBMCs as well as from negatively selected CD4+ and CD8+ fractions. Using primers that anneal to V and J segments, immunoSEQ multiplex PCR amplified the TCR beta CDR3 regions. Amplification bias was minimized using a synthetic immune receptor repertoire, and residual bias was removed computationally after sequencing. Concerning the study's data processing: Repertoire diversity was quantified as the Shannon entropy index using custom Python scripts. Unsorted, CD4+ and CD8+ repertoires were analyzed separately, except in combined analyses where CD4+ and CD8+ sequences were merged in silico. Drawn from immuneACCESS, this table holds only the in-frame rearrangements with V and J called that TCRdb kept. Clones are partly lost; checked studies trace under half to an unresolved V gene and leave the rest unexplained. That table gives V, J and clone size, and the DNA gave D and trimming. The table for this sample lists more than 30,000 clones; around 90% of them were counted only once. The leading ten clones occupy 0.95% to 1.5% of the sample.

The sample's time point label, decoded: newly diagnosed, previously untreated cHL patient sample. Magnetic negative selection with a Miltenyi CD4+ T cell isolation kit was used to purify CD4+ T cells from thawed PBMCs. To serve as a comparison group for the relapsed/refractory trial patients, PBMCs were sequenced from patients with newly diagnosed, previously untreated classical Hodgkin lymphoma. Peripheral blood was collected in 8 mL Vacutainer Cell Preparation Tubes, from which PBMCs were isolated by centrifugation and then cryopreserved. Purified CD4+ and CD8+ fractions were prepared only for cases with an additional available PBMC sample. Magnetically labelled cells were depleted on LS columns in a quadroMACS separator, and the flow-through was collected as the purified fraction. The junction shows trimming of 3 bases on V and 8 bases on J, plus 5 bases between the germline ends. For CDR1 and CDR2, the germline V gene (reference sequence) lists LNHNV and YYDKDF. Spanning cysteine to phenylalanine, the CDR3 consists of 11 amino acids. Only the CDR3 DNA stays, 33 bases, in frame from base 1.

Sample: CD4+ T cells from blood. This receptor was identified in a human donor with classical Hodgkin lymphoma. This sequence uses TRBV15 and TRBJ2-1; TRBD1 is a weak D gene call, 5 bases matching. Read as DNA, the sequence is TGTGCCACCAGCAGGACAGATGAGCAGTTCTTC. Translated, it reads CATSRTDEQFF.